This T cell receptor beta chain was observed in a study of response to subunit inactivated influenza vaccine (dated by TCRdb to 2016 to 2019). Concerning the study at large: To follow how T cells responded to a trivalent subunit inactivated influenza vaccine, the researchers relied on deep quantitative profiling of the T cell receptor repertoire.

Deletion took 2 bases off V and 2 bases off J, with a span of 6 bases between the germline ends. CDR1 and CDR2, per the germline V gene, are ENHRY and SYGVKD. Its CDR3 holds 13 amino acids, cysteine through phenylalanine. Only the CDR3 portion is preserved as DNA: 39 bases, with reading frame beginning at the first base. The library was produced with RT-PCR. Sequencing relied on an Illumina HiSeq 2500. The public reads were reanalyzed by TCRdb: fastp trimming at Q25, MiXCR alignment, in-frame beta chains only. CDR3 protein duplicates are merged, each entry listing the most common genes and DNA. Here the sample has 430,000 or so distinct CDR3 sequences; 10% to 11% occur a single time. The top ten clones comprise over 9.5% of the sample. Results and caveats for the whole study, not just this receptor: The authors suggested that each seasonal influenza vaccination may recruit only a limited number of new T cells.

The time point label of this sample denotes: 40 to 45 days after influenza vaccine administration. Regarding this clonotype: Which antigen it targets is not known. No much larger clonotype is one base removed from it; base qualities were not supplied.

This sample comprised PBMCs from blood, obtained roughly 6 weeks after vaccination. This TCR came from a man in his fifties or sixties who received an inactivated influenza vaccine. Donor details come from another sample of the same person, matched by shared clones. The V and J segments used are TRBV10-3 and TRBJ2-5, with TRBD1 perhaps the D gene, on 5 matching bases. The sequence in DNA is TGTGCCATCAGTGAGGGACATCAAGAGACCCAGTACTTC. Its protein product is CAISEGHQETQYF.